This T cell receptor beta chain was sequenced for a study of T cells in Graves' hyperthyroidism and ophthalmopathy. This clonotype was observed a few times. Its target is not known. This CDR3 region has 15 residues. The germline V and J ends were trimmed by 2 bases and 8 bases, with 16 bases remaining between them. The TCR beta CDR3 regions underwent amplification using RNA transcripts as the source. Using the HTBI primer set, a first-round RT-PCR was run on the TCR CDR3. TCRdb analysed the multiplex PCR reads with MiXCR anew, one entry per CDR3 protein. The table has about 610,000 distinct CDR3 sequences, roughly 14% seen once. Study results and limitations: Ophthalmopathy stood apart from stable hyperthyroidism in a 13 V-J model.

The clonotype originates from a woman in her thirties or forties with Graves' ophthalmopathy. Sequenced sample: blood. J is TRBJ1-3 and V is TRBV12-3 or TRBV12-4; perhaps TRBD1 as D (5 bases). The CDR3 loop reads CASSLRAGRMDTIYF. The CDR3 DNA is TGTGCCAGCAGTTTAAGGGCAGGGAGGATGGACACCATATATTTT.